A selection of T cell receptor beta chains follows, all from one sample in a study of CD8+CD57+ T cells in acquired aplastic anemia. One entry per CDR3 protein results from TCRdb running MiXCR on the reads. Found here are about 160,000 distinct CDR3 sequences, more than 45% of them singletons; the top ten hold about 2.9%. The sample comprised sorted CD4+, CD8+, or CD8+CD57+ T cells (not recorded which) from PBMCs. Every receptor here comes from a human donor with aplastic anemia. Both conserved end residues are part of each CDR3. The order of the fields is CDR3 protein, CDR3 DNA, V gene, D gene, J gene, clone size. The D gene is left open where the match is weak. Expanded clones are given a class, and other clones once, few, many or no size at all.

CASRIEDRAYGYTF | TGTGCCAGTAGAATAGAGGACAGGGCCTATGGCTACACCTTC | TRBV19 | TRBD1 | TRBJ1-2 | many
CASSMTEQETQHF | TGTGCCAGTAGTATGACAGAGCAAGAGACCCAGCATTTT | TRBV19 | - | TRBJ1-5 | -
CASSSGGGSSYEQYF | TGTGCCAGCAGCTCTGGGGGGGGGAGCTCGTACGAGCAGTACTTC | TRBV9 | TRBD2 | TRBJ2-7 | -
CATKSGTTDSQPQHF | TGTGCCACTAAATCCGGGACAACGGATAGTCAGCCCCAGCATTTT | TRBV19 | - | TRBJ1-5 | many
CATKSYEKLFF | TGTGCCACAAAATCGTACGAAAAACTGTTTTTT | TRBV19 | - | TRBJ1-4 | many
CAISEFVAGGTGGLFF | TGTGCCATCAGTGAGTTCGTAGCGGGGGGGACCGGGGGGCTGTTTTTT | TRBV10-3 | TRBD2 | TRBJ2-2 | -
CASSQDFDSNQPQHF | TGCGCCAGCAGCCAAGATTTCGACAGCAATCAGCCCCAGCATTTT | TRBV4-1 | - | TRBJ1-5 | many
CASSSAGANEKLFF | TGCGCCAGCAGCTCGGCCGGCGCTAATGAAAAACTGTTTTTT | TRBV5-1 | - | TRBJ1-4 | many
CSAREGRDTEAFF | TGCAGTGCTAGAGAGGGCAGGGACACTGAAGCTTTCTTT | TRBV20-1 | - | TRBJ1-1 | many
CASSSGTEYTGELFF | TGTGCCAGCAGTTCCGGGACAGAGTATACCGGGGAGCTGTTTTTT | TRBV7-2 | TRBD1 | TRBJ2-2 | few
CASSVTGNQPQHF | TGTGCCAGCAGTGTAACAGGGAATCAGCCCCAGCATTTT | TRBV12-3/TRBV12-4 | - | TRBJ1-5 | many
CASSFQRLQETQYF | TGTGCCAGCAGCTTCCAGCGGTTACAAGAGACCCAGTACTTC | TRBV7-2 | - | TRBJ2-5 | many
CASSVGASGGETQYF | TGTGCCAGCAGCGTAGGGGCTTCAGGAGGCGAGACCCAGTACTTC | TRBV9 | - | TRBJ2-5 | -
CASSPLGVSNQPQHF | TGTGCCAGCAGTCCCCTCGGGGTTAGCAATCAGCCCCAGCATTTT | TRBV27 | - | TRBJ1-5 | many
CASSNGQFYEQYF | TGTGCCAGTAGTAATGGACAGTTCTACGAGCAGTACTTC | TRBV19 | - | TRBJ2-7 | -
CASTSGQVNLPLHF | TGTGCCAGCACCTCGGGACAGGTGAATTTACCCCTCCACTTT | TRBV4-2 | TRBD1 | TRBJ1-6 | -
CASSQDIQGSANEKLFF | TGCGCCAGCAGCCAAGATATCCAGGGGAGCGCTAATGAAAAACTGTTTTTT | TRBV4-3 | - | TRBJ1-4 | many
CASSFMLGTEFYNEQFF | TGTGCCAGCAGTTTCATGTTAGGGACAGAATTTTACAATGAGCAGTTCTTC | TRBV6-2/TRBV6-3 | TRBD1 | TRBJ2-1 | few
CASSTRQANQPQHF | TGTGCCAGCAGCACCCGACAGGCCAATCAGCCCCAGCATTTT | TRBV7-2 | - | TRBJ1-5 | once
CASSNAGTGALSSGNTIYF | TGTGCCAGCAGCAATGCCGGGACAGGGGCTCTCTCCTCTGGAAACACCATATATTTT | TRBV11-1 | TRBD1 | TRBJ1-3 | few
CASSQQGAGAETQYF | TGTGCCAGCAGCCAACAGGGGGCGGGGGCTGAGACCCAGTACTTC | TRBV7-6 | TRBD1 | TRBJ2-5 | -
CASSQGLAGGPGTDTQYF | TGTGCCAGCAGCCAGGGACTAGCGGGGGGGCCAGGCACAGATACGCAGTATTTT | TRBV4-2 | TRBD2 | TRBJ2-3 | few
CASSASQPDREETQYF | TGTGCCAGCAGCGCATCTCAACCGGACAGGGAGGAGACCCAGTACTTC | TRBV7-9 | TRBD1 | TRBJ2-5 | few
CASSLGLGTNTQYF | TGTGCCAGCAGCTTGGGGCTAGGGACGAATACGCAGTATTTT | TRBV5-5 | - | TRBJ2-3 | many
CSAHGKWGETQYF | TGCAGCGCCCATGGGAAGTGGGGAGAGACCCAGTACTTC | TRBV29-1 | - | TRBJ2-5 | many
CASSPLVRNTEAFF | TGTGCAAGCAGCCCCCTTGTGAGGAACACTGAAGCTTTCTTT | TRBV7-2 | - | TRBJ1-1 | -
CASSLGAIENNEQFF | TGTGCCAGCAGCTTAGGGGCCATAGAAAACAATGAGCAGTTCTTC | TRBV7-6 | - | TRBJ2-1 | many
CASSSGQGNMQFF | TGTGCCAGCAGCAGCGGACAGGGCAACATGCAGTTCTTC | TRBV9 | TRBD1 | TRBJ2-1 | -
CASSPAGRNTEAFF | TGTGCCAGCAGCCCAGCGGGCCGGAACACTGAAGCTTTCTTT | TRBV7-7 | - | TRBJ1-1 | many
CASSHRGLANTEAFF | TGTGCCAGCAGCCACAGGGGGCTGGCGAACACTGAAGCTTTCTTT | TRBV4-2 | TRBD1 | TRBJ1-1 | many
CSVPRWDSGWGLETQYF | TGCAGCGTCCCCAGATGGGACAGCGGATGGGGGCTGGAGACCCAGTACTTC | TRBV29-1 | TRBD1 | TRBJ2-5 | -
CASTMSLKGASEAFF | TGTGCCAGCACCATGAGTTTGAAGGGCGCGTCTGAAGCTTTCTTT | TRBV12-3/TRBV12-4 | - | TRBJ1-1 | many
CATSGTSGETQYF | TGTGCCACCAGCGGGACTAGTGGAGAGACCCAGTACTTC | TRBV15 | TRBD2 | TRBJ2-5 | many
CASSELDWCGYTF | TGTGCCAGCAGTGAATTGGACTGGTGTGGCTACACCTTC | TRBV25-1 | - | TRBJ1-2 | -
CSATNSVEQFF | TGCAGTGCTACCAATAGTGTTGAGCAGTTCTTC | TRBV20-1 | - | TRBJ2-1 | many
CASSPSGTNQETQYF | TGTGCCAGCAGTCCATCAGGGACTAACCAAGAGACCCAGTACTTC | TRBV3-1 | TRBD2 | TRBJ2-5 | many
CASSFGTSGLTDTQYF | TGTGCCAGCAGCTTCGGGACTAGCGGTCTCACAGATACGCAGTATTTT | TRBV5-5 | TRBD2 | TRBJ2-3 | many
CASSPPDREGLFF | TGCGCCAGCAGTCCACCTGACAGGGAAGGGCTGTTTTTT | TRBV5-1 | TRBD1 | TRBJ2-2 | -
CASSLRQGGHGYTF | TGTGCCAGCAGCTTGAGACAGGGGGGACATGGCTACACCTTC | TRBV7-2 | TRBD1 | TRBJ1-2 | -
CASSLGQGWDEQFF | TGTGCCAGCAGCCTGGGACAGGGGTGGGATGAGCAGTTCTTC | TRBV2 | TRBD1 | TRBJ2-1 | -
CASTPRQPSSNYGYTF | TGTGCCAGCACCCCCCGACAACCTTCATCTAACTATGGCTACACCTTC | TRBV11-2 | - | TRBJ1-2 | -
CATSRTQENTEAFF | TGTGCCACCTCGCGGACACAGGAAAACACTGAAGCTTTCTTT | TRBV19 | - | TRBJ1-1 | many
CASSRLPGGEVTEAFF | TGTGCCAGCAGCCGCCTGCCAGGGGGCGAGGTTACTGAAGCTTTCTTT | TRBV3-1 | TRBD1 | TRBJ1-1 | -
CSASRWPAYEQYF | TGCAGTGCTAGTAGGTGGCCAGCTTACGAGCAGTACTTC | TRBV20-1 | - | TRBJ2-7 | few
CASSGRGGRSNQPQHF | TGTGCCAGCAGTGGCCGTGGTGGCAGGAGCAATCAGCCCCAGCATTTT | TRBV6-1 | - | TRBJ1-5 | many
CSVPRHTEAFF | TGCAGCGTCCCTCGACACACTGAAGCTTTCTTT | TRBV29-1 | - | TRBJ1-1 | -
CAISESTDYGCTF | - | TRBV10-3 | - | TRBJ1-2 | -
CASSQVSGGNQPQHF | TGCGCCAGCAGCCAAGTATCCGGGGGCAATCAGCCCCAGCATTTT | TRBV4-3 | - | TRBJ1-5 | -
CASRGNMNTEAFF | TGTGCCAGCAGGGGGAATATGAACACTGAAGCTTTCTTT | TRBV25-1 | - | TRBJ1-1 | -
CSARGAPLRQNYGYTF | TGCAGTGCTAGGGGGGCCCCTCTAAGACAGAACTATGGCTACACCTTC | TRBV20-1 | - | TRBJ1-2 | many
CASREGAGNTEAFF | TGCGCCAGCAGAGAGGGGGCGGGGAACACTGAAGCTTTCTTT | TRBV5-1 | TRBD1 | TRBJ1-1 | -
CASSLVQSGANVLTF | TGTGCCAGCAGCTTAGTACAGTCTGGGGCCAACGTCCTGACTTTC | TRBV7-2 | - | TRBJ2-6 | -
CASRVTGVTNYGYTF | TGTGCCAGCAGAGTAACAGGGGTAACTAACTATGGCTACACCTTC | TRBV6-1 | TRBD1 | TRBJ1-2 | many
CASRDNQGDNQPQHF | TGTGCCAGCAGAGATAACCAGGGGGACAATCAGCCCCAGCATTTT | TRBV6-1 | TRBD1 | TRBJ1-5 | many
CASSYSGQGNSPLHF | TGTGCCAGCAGTTACTCGGGACAGGGTAATTCACCCCTCCACTTT | TRBV6-5 | TRBD1 | TRBJ1-6 | -
CASSTDRADNQPQHF | TGTGCCAGTAGTACCGACAGGGCGGACAATCAGCCCCAGCATTTT | TRBV19 | TRBD1 | TRBJ1-5 | -
CASSQDNRGLGHYEKLFF | TGTGCCAGCAGCCAAGACAACCGTGGGCTGGGGCACTATGAAAAACTGTTTTTT | TRBV3-1 | - | TRBJ1-4 | -
CSSEKDRSNYGYTF | TGCAGCTCCGAAAAGGACAGGAGTAACTATGGCTACACCTTC | TRBV29-1 | TRBD1 | TRBJ1-2 | -